The 17 T cell receptor beta chains below were found in one sample sequenced in a study of regulatory T cells in long-lasting Graves disease. The sample's time point: newly diagnosed GD, antithyroid drugs for less than 3 months. The TCR library was prepared using RNA isolated from PBMCs. Construction of TCR beta libraries relied on iRepertoire HTBI primers and on Arm-PCR targeting CDR3 regions. TCRdb recomputed calls from the multiplex PCR reads with MiXCR, one row per CDR3 protein. This table has roughly 430,000 distinct CDR3 sequences, about a sixth appearing once. The same specimen was also included in a second study, on T cells in Graves' hyperthyroidism and ophthalmopathy.

Sequencing was performed on peripheral blood mononuclear cells (PBMCs), taken at new diagnosis, from a patient treated with antithyroid drugs. The receptors come from a woman aged 30 to 39 with Graves disease.

This clonotype was counted at least ten times. The chain employs TRBV30 and TRBJ1-2; a weak D match, TRBD1 (6 bases). Germline V gene sequence: CDR1 GTSNPN, CDR2 SVGIG (reference sequence). The CDR3 totals 11 residues. Trimming removed 4 bases at V and 8 bases at J, with 11 bases between. The CDR3 reads CAWKEGVGYTF. CDR3 nucleotide sequence: TGTGCCTGGAAGGAGGGGGTAGGCTACACCTTC. Supplemented by reference TRBV30 and TRBJ1-2, the full variable domain reads SQTIHQWPATLVQPVGSPLSLECTVEGTSNPNLYWYRQAAGRGLQLLFYSVGIGQISSEVPQNLSASRPQDRQFILSSKKLLLSDSGFYLCAWKEGVGYTFGSGTRLTVV.

V and J are TRBV6-5 and TRBJ2-7; the match to TRBD2 covers 7 bases. J gave up 4 bases and V 0 bases, and 9 bases lay outside the gene matches. The germline V gene encodes CDR1 MNHEY and CDR2 SVGAGI. This CDR3 is 16 amino acids long. CDR3 in amino acids: CASSYSSAGAEYEQYF. In DNA form, the CDR3 reads TGTGCCAGCAGTTACTCGAGTGCGGGAGCAGAGTACGAGCAGTACTTC.

In its sample, this clonotype was seen many times. The genes are TRBV13 and TRBJ2-5; 7 nucleotides align to TRBD1. In germline, CDR1 is PRHDT, CDR2 FYEKMQ (reference sequence). The CDR3 has 14 amino acids. Trimming cost V 5 bases and J 4 bases; bases outside gene matches: 7. The CDR3 DNA is TGTGCCAGCAGCCTCGGGACAGCCATAGAGACCCAGTACTTC. Amino acids: CASSLGTAIETQYF.

Points on this clonotype: A read error is possible here, since a much larger clone lies one base away. The gene calls are TRBV6-5 and TRBJ2-7; no definite D call. Germline values: CDR1 MNHEY, CDR2 SVGAGI. The CDR3 totals 12 residues. The CDR3 is CASSYPSHEQYF. In DNA, the CDR3 is TGTGCCAGCAGTTACCCCTCCCACGAGCAGTACTTC.

This clonotype occurred many times. The J gene is TRBJ2-3, the V gene TRBV6-2 or TRBV6-3, with 12 bases identical to TRBD2. With V trimmed by 7 bases and J by 0 bases, 5 bases remained unmatched. Looked up from germline, CDR1 is MNHEY and CDR2 is SVGEGT. CDR3 length equals 16 residues. CDR3 nucleotide sequence: TGTGCCAGCACCCTAGCGGGAGGGTTTAGCACAGATACGCAGTATTTT. Translated: CASTLAGGFSTDTQYF.

The rearrangement joins TRBV6-2 or TRBV6-3 to TRBJ2-7, with no clear D. There are 15 residues in the CDR3. The V gene's germline CDR1 is MNHEY and CDR2 SVGEGT. The V and J ends lost 5 bases and 0 bases respectively, with 14 bases between them. CDR3 sequence reads: CASSDSATISYEQYF. DNA of the CDR3: TGTGCCAGCAGTGATTCAGCTACTATCTCCTACGAGCAGTACTTC.

This clonotype was detected a few times. V gene TRBV6-1 combines with J gene TRBJ2-3, with D maybe TRBD1 (6 bases). The CDR3 runs to 13 residues. Looked up from germline, CDR1 is MNHNS and CDR2 is SASEGT. This chain's CDR3 is CALSRQDTDTQYF. The DNA for the CDR3 is TGTGCTCTCAGCCGACAGGACACAGATACGCAGTATTTT.

This clonotype was picked up many times. The chain couples TRBV10-3 to TRBJ1-2, with a possible D match to TRBD1 (5 bases). The CDR3 runs to 15 residues. The V and J ends lost 10 bases and 3 bases respectively, with 21 bases between them. Germline CDR1 reads ENHRY; CDR2 reads SYGVKD. In DNA, the CDR3 is TGTGCCACGCAAAAACCAGGGATGTTGCACTATGGCTACACCTTC. It is translated as CATQKPGMLHYGYTF.

The sample holds many counts of this clonotype. This chain joins TRBV3-1 and TRBJ1-2, with D maybe TRBD1 (5 bases). The germline V and J ends were trimmed by 0 bases and 7 bases, with 15 bases remaining between them. The CDR3 consists of 15 residues. The V gene's germline CDR1 is LGHDT and CDR2 YNNKEL (reference sequence). The DNA for the CDR3 is TGTGCCAGCAGCCAAGACCTGCAGGGAAGAGGTGGCTACACCTTC. Encoded protein: CASSQDLQGRGGYTF. Full variable domain (outside the CDR3, taken from reference TRBV3-1 and TRBJ1-2): DTAVSQTPKYLVTQMGNDKSIKCEQNLGHDTMYWYKQDSKKFLKIMFSYNNKELIINETVPNRFSPKSPDKAHLNLHINSLELGDSAVYFCASSQDLQGRGGYTFGSGTRLTVV.

This clonotype came up many times. The chain carries TRBV2 and TRBJ2-2; 11 positions match TRBD2. V lost 11 bases to trimming and J lost 1 base; unmatched junction nucleotides: 6. The CDR3 runs to 15 residues. Germline CDR1 is SNHLY and CDR2 is FYNNEI. In nucleotides, the CDR3 is TGTGCCGGAACGCTAGCGGGAGGGAACACCGGGGAGCTGTTTTTT. This sequence encodes CAGTLAGGNTGELFF.

This clonotype was found many times. The rearrangement joins TRBV7-8 to TRBJ2-5; D is ambiguous. This CDR3 spans 15 amino acids. Trimming removed 0 bases from V and 7 bases from J, with 15 bases in between. In germline, CDR1 is SGHVS, CDR2 FQNEAQ. The CDR3 bases are TGTGCCAGCAGCTTAGCGTCCCTGGGTACTGGGACCCAGTACTTC. Its protein is CASSLASLGTGTQYF.

This sequence joins TRBV5-4 and TRBJ2-5, with 10 positions matching TRBD2. The trim removed 4 bases at V and 3 bases at J, leaving 6 bases unmatched. The CDR3 loop spans 15 amino acids. Germline CDR1 is SGHNT and CDR2 is YYREEE (reference sequence). The CDR3 coding sequence is TGTGCCAGCAGCATGGACCTAGCGGGAGAAGAGACCCAGTACTTC. This encodes CASSMDLAGEETQYF.

In its sample, this clonotype was seen a few times. The chain combines TRBV11-2 with TRBJ1-3, with a tentative D call TRBD1 (5 bases). Germline CDR1 is SGHAT and CDR2 is FQNNGV. The V end lost 3 bases, the J end lost 7 bases, and 13 bases lay between the germline ends. This CDR3 spans 14 amino acids. The CDR3 loop is CASSFTGGRNTIYF. CDR3 DNA: TGTGCCAGCAGCTTCACCGGGGGGAGGAACACCATATATTTT. Filled out from reference TRBV11-2 and TRBJ1-3, the complete variable domain reads EAGVAQSPRYKIIEKRQSVAFWCNPISGHATLYWYQQILGQGPKLLIQFQNNGVVDDSQLPKDRFSAERLKGVDSTLKIQPAKLEDSAVYLCASSFTGGRNTIYFGEGSWLTVV.

CDR3 amino acids: CASSQDRRANQPQHF. CDR3 bases: TGCGCCAGCAGCCAAGATCGACGAGCAAATCAGCCCCAGCATTTT. The gene calls are TRBV4-3 and TRBJ1-5, with D unresolved. V was shortened by 0 bases and J by 4 bases, with 10 bases between the two germline ends. The CDR3 is 15 residues long. From germline, CDR1 is LGHNA and CDR2 YSLEER.

This clonotype has a count of ten or more. The J gene is TRBJ2-7, the V gene TRBV20-1; the match to TRBD1 covers 7 bases. CDR3 length equals 14 residues. V gave up 5 bases and J gave up 2 bases; unmatched junction bases: 9. The germline CDR1 and CDR2 sequences are DFQATT and SNEGSKA (reference sequence). The CDR3 DNA reads as TGCAGTGCTTATTCCGGGACAGTAACCTACGAGCAGTACTTC. Protein sequence: CSAYSGTVTYEQYF.

The chain links TRBV27 to TRBJ1-1; D gene unclear. The CDR3 is made up of 13 amino acids. Looked up from germline, CDR1 is MNHEY and CDR2 is SMNVEV (reference sequence). V dropped 3 bases and J dropped 5 bases, with 10 bases sitting between them. The CDR3 nucleotides are TGTGCCAGCAGTTTTATCCCGGAAACTGAAGCTTTCTTT. Translating gives CASSFIPETEAFF.

This clonotype was found many times. The V call is TRBV24-1, the J call TRBJ2-1; D possibly corresponds to TRBD2 (5 bases). CDR3 length: 15 residues. Per germline, CDR1 KGHDR and CDR2 SFDVKD. V was clipped by 1 base and J by 6 bases, with 12 bases between them. The CDR3 reads CATSDFRRPANEQFF. The CDR3 DNA reads as TGTGCCACCAGTGATTTTCGGAGGCCCGCCAATGAGCAGTTCTTC.